The source of this T cell receptor beta chain is a study of T cell responses to AZD1222 COVID-19 vaccine. In its sample, this clone was seen a few times. CDR3 length equals 14 residues. V was shortened by 3 bases and J by 2 bases, with 10 bases between the two germline ends. Germline V gene data show CDR1 as SEHNR and CDR2 as FQNEAQ (reference sequence). Sequencing used immunoSEQ multiplex PCR; TCRdb keeps in-frame clones, though not all of them. The sample has 150,000 or so clones; more than 85% are singletons. The V call is TRBV7-9, the J call TRBJ2-5; D possibly corresponds to TRBD1 (5 bases). The material was peripheral blood, obtained 28 days after the second AZD1222 dose. This clonotype was obtained from an adult who received the AZD1222 COVID-19 vaccine. Here the CDR3 DNA reads TGTGCCAGCAGCTTCAGGGTTGAACAAGAGACCCAGTACTTC. Its translation is CASSFRVEQETQYF.